Listed below are T cell receptor beta chains from one sample, sequenced in a study of T cell responses to AZD1222 COVID-19 vaccine. Using immunoSEQ multiplex PCR, the repertoire was profiled, and TCRdb retains in-frame clones only, with some absent. The sample lists under 120,000 clones; roughly 85% were seen once. This specimen consisted of peripheral blood, obtained 28 days after the second AZD1222 dose. Every receptor here comes from an adult who received the AZD1222 COVID-19 vaccine. CDR3s include the opening cysteine and the closing phenylalanine or tryptophan. A D gene is named only where the DNA matches it firmly. Some rows have no size entry. The others give once, few or many, or a class for an expanded clone.

TRBV28	.	.	TRBJ1-3	TGTGCCAGCAGTCTTGGGGTGACCATATATTTT	CASSLGVTIYF
TRBV19	TRBD1	once	TRBJ1-2	TGTGCCACCTTAGGCAGGGGGATCTATGGCTACACCTTC	CATLGRGIYGYTF
TRBV5-3	.	.	TRBJ2-1	TGTGCCAGAAGTTTCGACAGATCCTACAATGAGCAGTTCTTC	CARSFDRSYNEQFF
TRBV28	TRBD2	.	TRBJ2-1	TGTGCCAGCAGTGACCTAGCGGGAGGGGACAATGAGCAGTTCTTC	CASSDLAGGDNEQFF
TRBV28	.	once	TRBJ2-7	TGTGCCAGCACCTTCGAGGGGGGCGAGCAGTACTTC	CASTFEGGEQYF
TRBV7-2	.	.	TRBJ1-5	TGTGCCAGCAGCCCATACGATCCGGCAGGGTCTCAGCCCCAGCATTTT	CASSPYDPAGSQPQHF
TRBV4-1	TRBD2	.	TRBJ2-2	TGCGCCAGCAGCCAAGATCGGACTAGCGGGATGGGCGGGGAGCTGTTTTTT	CASSQDRTSGMGGELFF
TRBV5-1	.	.	TRBJ1-1	TGCGCCAGCAGCAGGTCGACAGATTCGAACACTGAAGCTTTCTTT	CASSRSTDSNTEAFF
TRBV14	.	once	TRBJ2-5	TGTGCCAGCAGCCCACAGGGGGGGTACCAAGAGACCCAGTACTTC	CASSPQGGYQETQYF
TRBV18	.	.	TRBJ1-1	TGTGCCAGCTCACAGAGCCCGAACACTGAAGCTTTCTTT	CASSQSPNTEAFF
TRBV29-1	.	.	TRBJ1-2	TGCAGCGTTGAAGGAGGACAGATTAACTATGGCTACACCTTC	CSVEGGQINYGYTF
TRBV27	.	once	TRBJ1-6	TGTGCCAGCAACCAACTTGACAGAATCTATAATTCACCCCTCCACTTT	CASNQLDRIYNSPLHF
TRBV20-1	.	.	TRBJ1-1	TGCAGTGCTAGTCCGGGACTCGACCAGGGGAACTTTGAAGCTTTCTTT	CSASPGLDQGNFEAFF
TRBV3-1/TRBV3-2	.	.	TRBJ2-5	TGTGCCAGCAGCCGTCACCAAGAGACCCAGTACTTC	CASSRHQETQYF
TRBV6-1	.	.	TRBJ1-3	TGTGCCAGCAGTGAAGCGACAGGCTCTGGAAACACCATATATTTT	CASSEATGSGNTIYF
TRBV6-2/TRBV6-3	.	.	TRBJ2-5	TGTGCCAGCAGTTCAAATAGGGAGACCCAGTACTTC	CASSSNRETQYF
TRBV5-4	.	.	TRBJ1-2	TGTGCCAGCAGCCTGACAGTTAACTATGGCTACACCTTC	CASSLTVNYGYTF
TRBV2	.	.	TRBJ1-4	TGTGCCAGCAGTGAACAACCGAGGCGGCCCCCAACTAATGAAAAACTGTTTTTT	CASSEQPRRPPTNEKLFF
TRBV27	.	large	TRBJ1-2	TGTGCCAGCAGCCTTACAGGGATTCAAGGGGATGGCTACACCTTC	CASSLTGIQGDGYTF
TRBV19	.	few	TRBJ1-4	TGTGCCAGTAGCACAACAGGGTGGATGGAAAAACTGTTTTTT	CASSTTGWMEKLFF
TRBV14	TRBD2	.	TRBJ2-7	TGTGCCAGCAGCCAAAGAGCTCTAGCGGGAGGCGAGCAGTACTTC	CASSQRALAGGEQYF
TRBV28	TRBD2	.	TRBJ2-5	TGTGCCAGCAGTTCCCCCCGGACTAGCGGGATAGAGACCCAGTACTTC	CASSSPRTSGIETQYF
TRBV6-5	.	once	TRBJ2-7	TGTGCCAGCAGTTACTCGATGGGGATCGGCGGGCAGTACTTC	CASSYSMGIGGQYF
TRBV13	.	.	TRBJ2-2	TGTGCCAGCAGCTCGAAGGGGCGCAACACCGGGGAGCTGTTTTTT	CASSSKGRNTGELFF
TRBV2	.	.	TRBJ2-2	TGTGCCAGCAGTGAATATCCGTATGGGAACACCGGGGAGCTGTTTTTT	CASSEYPYGNTGELFF
TRBV20-1	TRBD1	once	TRBJ1-4	TGCAGTGCGAGTCAGGGGGGAGATAATGAAAAACTGTTTTTT	CSASQGGDNEKLFF
TRBV30	.	.	TRBJ1-5	TGTGCCTGGAGTGTACGGGCTGATCAGCCCCAGCATTTT	CAWSVRADQPQHF
TRBV5-1	.	few	TRBJ1-1	TGCGCCAGCAGCTTGGCCTCGGGGGCGGCTAAGTTGAACACTGAAGCTTTCTTT	CASSLASGAAKLNTEAFF
TRBV2	TRBD1	.	TRBJ1-5	TGTGCCAGCAGTTACAGGGGAGATGGCAATCAGCCCCAGCATTTT	CASSYRGDGNQPQHF
TRBV5-1	.	.	TRBJ2-1	TGCGCCAGCAGCTTACCCCCCGATGAGCAGTTCTTC	CASSLPPDEQFF
TRBV4-2	.	few	TRBJ1-5	TGTGCCAGCAGCCAATCTCGGGGGGGGCGGAATCAGCCCCAGCATTTT	CASSQSRGGRNQPQHF
TRBV12-3/TRBV12-4	TRBD1	.	TRBJ1-5	TGTGCCAGCAGAAGACAGGGATGGCAGCCCCAGCATTTT	CASRRQGWQPQHF
TRBV27	TRBD1	.	TRBJ2-7	TGTGCCAGCAGTTTAGGGACAGGGGGCAACGAGCAGTACTTC	CASSLGTGGNEQYF
TRBV14	TRBD1	.	TRBJ1-6	TGTGCCAGCAGCCCATTGGGACAGAATAATTCACCCCTCCACTTT	CASSPLGQNNSPLHF
TRBV6-2/TRBV6-3	.	.	TRBJ2-3	TGTGCCAGCAGGTACCCTGGGCTTACGGGAGCTGATACGCAGTATTTT	CASRYPGLTGADTQYF
TRBV7-9	.	.	TRBJ2-5	TGTGCCAGCAGCTTAGGAGTCAGGGGAGAGACCCAGTACTTC	CASSLGVRGETQYF
TRBV25-1	TRBD2	.	TRBJ2-4	TGTGCCAGCAGTGAAGATGGACTAGCGGATTTAGCCAAAAACATTCAGTACTTC	CASSEDGLADLAKNIQYF
TRBV28	.	.	TRBJ2-7	TGTGCCACGACGAGTGCCTACGAGCAGTACTTC	CATTSAYEQYF
TRBV14	.	.	TRBJ1-2	TGTGCCAGCAGACCTACCAACAGGGAATGGGCTGGCTACACCTTC	CASRPTNREWAGYTF